A selection of T cell receptor beta chains follows, all from one sample in a study of T cells in localized non-small cell lung cancer. The method was immunoSEQ multiplex PCR; TCRdb's version includes in-frame clones alone and lacks a portion of them. The sample lists about 24,000 clones, 90% seen once, with 6.9% in the top ten. Sequencing used peripheral blood, obtained before any cancer treatment. All receptors derive from a woman aged 40-69 years with stage I lung adenocarcinoma. Each CDR3 is given with its conserved first and last residue. Each record gives: J gene, V gene, CDR3 length, CDR3 protein.

J gene: TRBJ1-2
V gene: TRBV7-2
CDR3 length: 16
CDR3 protein: CASSLGRSGDGYGYTF

J gene: TRBJ1-2
V gene: TRBV7-2
CDR3 length: 13
CDR3 protein: CASSLELGHGYTF

J gene: TRBJ2-5
V gene: TRBV6-1
CDR3 length: 12
CDR3 protein: CASSAIQETQYF

J gene: TRBJ1-4
V gene: TRBV15
CDR3 length: 15
CDR3 protein: CATRSYRATNEKLFF

J gene: TRBJ1-1
V gene: TRBV19
CDR3 length: 14
CDR3 protein: CASSIVFGGPEAFF

J gene: TRBJ1-1
V gene: TRBV5-4
CDR3 length: 14
CDR3 protein: CASSFAWEGSEAFF

J gene: TRBJ1-2
V gene: TRBV6-6
CDR3 length: 14
CDR3 protein: CASSSGQRTYGYTF

J gene: TRBJ2-3
V gene: TRBV18
CDR3 length: 14
CDR3 protein: CASSPSVGTDTQYF

J gene: TRBJ2-5
V gene: TRBV27
CDR3 length: 14
CDR3 protein: CASSLGQGGETQYF

J gene: TRBJ2-5
V gene: TRBV7-9
CDR3 length: 19
CDR3 protein: CASSLSPRLAGYRQETQYF

J gene: TRBJ2-3
V gene: TRBV5-1
CDR3 length: 18
CDR3 protein: CASSPGLAGGPGTDTQYF

J gene: TRBJ2-5
V gene: TRBV29-1
CDR3 length: 15
CDR3 protein: CSVDWWGEGGETQYF

J gene: TRBJ2-3
V gene: TRBV5-1
CDR3 length: 17
CDR3 protein: CASSLSPAGATTDTQYF

J gene: TRBJ1-2
V gene: TRBV5-1
CDR3 length: 14
CDR3 protein: CASSLSTGNYGYTF

J gene: TRBJ2-3
V gene: TRBV19
CDR3 length: 13
CDR3 protein: CATRGASGDTQYF

J gene: TRBJ2-1
V gene: TRBV11-3
CDR3 length: 14
CDR3 protein: CASTFGGQRGEQFF

J gene: TRBJ1-3
V gene: TRBV18
CDR3 length: 16
CDR3 protein: CASSPPSFHSGNTIYF

J gene: TRBJ2-3
V gene: TRBV7-8
CDR3 length: 13
CDR3 protein: CASSPPREDTQYF

J gene: TRBJ1-5
V gene: TRBV6-1
CDR3 length: 17
CDR3 protein: CASSGPGVQTLNQPQHF

J gene: TRBJ2-7
V gene: TRBV10-2
CDR3 length: 14
CDR3 protein: CASRDVRSSYEQYF

J gene: TRBJ2-1
V gene: TRBV9
CDR3 length: 15
CDR3 protein: CASSPPRTSGAEQFF

J gene: TRBJ2-6
V gene: TRBV9
CDR3 length: 16
CDR3 protein: CASSEGLHSGANVLTF

J gene: TRBJ1-5
V gene: TRBV5-5
CDR3 length: 16
CDR3 protein: CASSYRTGLSDQPQHF

J gene: TRBJ2-7
V gene: TRBV18
CDR3 length: 17
CDR3 protein: CASSPPGTGAAGLEQYF

J gene: TRBJ2-5
V gene: TRBV10-3
CDR3 length: 12
CDR3 protein: CAISGTRETQYF

J gene: TRBJ1-2
V gene: TRBV10-1
CDR3 length: 13
CDR3 protein: CASSDNTNYGYTF

J gene: TRBJ1-2
V gene: TRBV28
CDR3 length: 13
CDR3 protein: CASRRGREYGYTF

J gene: TRBJ2-3
V gene: TRBV5-8
CDR3 length: 11
CDR3 protein: CASSLGASREF

J gene: TRBJ2-7
V gene: TRBV2
CDR3 length: 15
CDR3 protein: CASLLGEFPSYEQYF

J gene: TRBJ1-1
V gene: TRBV7-2
CDR3 length: 13
CDR3 protein: CASSSLMNTEAFF

J gene: TRBJ2-7
V gene: TRBV2
CDR3 length: 13
CDR3 protein: CASSKWGPHEQYF

J gene: TRBJ2-1
V gene: TRBV6-5
CDR3 length: 13
CDR3 protein: CASSVGVYNEQFF

J gene: TRBJ2-5
V gene: TRBV6-6
CDR3 length: 13
CDR3 protein: CAGRTASQETQYF

J gene: TRBJ2-7
V gene: TRBV28
CDR3 length: 15
CDR3 protein: CASSLAAGGTYEQYF

J gene: TRBJ1-1
V gene: TRBV5-1
CDR3 length: 17
CDR3 protein: CASSRGIWRGVNTEAFF

J gene: TRBJ1-2
V gene: TRBV25-1
CDR3 length: 13
CDR3 protein: CASSEDLLYGYTF

J gene: TRBJ2-1
V gene: TRBV12-5
CDR3 length: 18
CDR3 protein: CASGLRSYRGSQGNEQFF

J gene: TRBJ2-3
V gene: TRBV5-1
CDR3 length: 16
CDR3 protein: CASSPPGQGAPDTQYF

J gene: TRBJ2-7
V gene: TRBV10-3
CDR3 length: 14
CDR3 protein: CAIRASGSPTEQYF

J gene: TRBJ1-5
V gene: TRBV30
CDR3 length: 13
CDR3 protein: CAWSKQDNQPQHF

J gene: TRBJ2-7
V gene: TRBV10-3
CDR3 length: 12
CDR3 protein: CAISEGGAAQYF

J gene: TRBJ2-2
V gene: TRBV25-1
CDR3 length: 15
CDR3 protein: CASSVTGVRTGELFF